The T cell receptor beta chain under discussion was sequenced for a study of response to subunit inactivated influenza vaccine. Overall study results and limits: Each seasonal influenza vaccination recruits few new T cells, the authors suggested.

TCRdb analysed the RT-PCR reads with MiXCR anew, one entry per CDR3 protein. The sample lists about 650,000 distinct CDR3 sequences; 13% to 15% were seen once. In the case of this clonotype: Its target is not known.

This CDR3 is built from 14 residues. From germline, CDR1 is SGHKS and CDR2 YYEKEE (reference sequence). With 5 bases clipped from V and 3 bases from J, the junction kept 5 bases outside the gene matches. This TCR was sampled from a man over 45 who received an inactivated influenza vaccine. The specimen comprised PBMCs from blood, sampled 14 to 15 days before vaccination. The chain recombines TRBV5-5 with TRBJ1-1, with 9 bases matching TRBD1. CDR3 sequence reads: CASSLQGADTEAFF. The CDR3 DNA sequence: TGTGCCAGCAGTTTACAGGGGGCGGACACTGAAGCTTTCTTT. The entire variable domain, with the rest obtained from reference TRBV5-5 and TRBJ1-1, is as follows: DAGVTQSPTHLIKTRGQQVTLRCSPISGHKSVSWYQQVLGQGPQFIFQYYEKEERGRGNFPDRFSARQFPNYSSELNVNALLLGDSALYLCASSLQGADTEAFFGQGTRLTVV.